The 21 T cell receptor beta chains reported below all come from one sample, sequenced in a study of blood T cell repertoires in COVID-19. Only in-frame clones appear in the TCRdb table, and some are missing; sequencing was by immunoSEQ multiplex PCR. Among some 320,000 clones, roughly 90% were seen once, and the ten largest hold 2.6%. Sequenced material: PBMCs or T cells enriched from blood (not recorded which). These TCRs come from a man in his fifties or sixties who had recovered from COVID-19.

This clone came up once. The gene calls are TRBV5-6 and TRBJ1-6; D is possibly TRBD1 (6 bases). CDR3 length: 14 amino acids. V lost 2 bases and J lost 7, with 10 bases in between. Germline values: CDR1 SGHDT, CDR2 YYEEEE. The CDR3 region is CASSFDRMNSPLHF. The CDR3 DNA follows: TGTGCCAGCAGCTTTGACAGGATGAATTCACCCCTCCACTTT.

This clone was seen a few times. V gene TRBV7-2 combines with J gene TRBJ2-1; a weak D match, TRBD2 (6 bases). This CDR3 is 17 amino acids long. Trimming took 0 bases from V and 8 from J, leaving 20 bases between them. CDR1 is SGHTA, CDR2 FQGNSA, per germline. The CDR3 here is CASSLAASGGWVYEQFF. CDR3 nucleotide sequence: TGTGCCAGCAGCTTAGCAGCCTCTGGGGGGTGGGTTTATGAGCAGTTCTTC.

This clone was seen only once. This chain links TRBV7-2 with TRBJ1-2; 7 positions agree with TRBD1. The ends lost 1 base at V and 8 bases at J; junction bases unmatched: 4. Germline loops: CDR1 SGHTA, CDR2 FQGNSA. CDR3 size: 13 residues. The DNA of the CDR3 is TGTGCCAGCAGCTTAGATCACAGGGGAGGCTACACCTTC. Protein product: CASSLDHRGGYTF.

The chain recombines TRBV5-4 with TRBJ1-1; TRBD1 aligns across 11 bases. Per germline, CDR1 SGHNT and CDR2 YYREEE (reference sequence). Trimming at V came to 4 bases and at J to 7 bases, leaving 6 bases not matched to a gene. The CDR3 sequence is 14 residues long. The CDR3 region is CASSPGTGGFEAFF. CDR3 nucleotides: TGTGCCAGCAGCCCAGGGACAGGGGGGTTTGAAGCTTTCTTT.

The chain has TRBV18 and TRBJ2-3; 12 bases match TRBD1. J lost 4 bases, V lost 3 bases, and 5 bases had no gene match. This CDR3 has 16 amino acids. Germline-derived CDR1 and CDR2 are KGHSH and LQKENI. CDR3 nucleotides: TGTGCCAGCTCACCGCCCGGGACAGGGGGCGCAGATACGCAGTATTTT. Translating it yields CASSPPGTGGADTQYF.

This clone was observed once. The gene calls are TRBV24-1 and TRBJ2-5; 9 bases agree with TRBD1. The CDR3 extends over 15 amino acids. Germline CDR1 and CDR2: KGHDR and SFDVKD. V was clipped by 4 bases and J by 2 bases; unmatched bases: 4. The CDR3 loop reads CATSDWTGAQETQYF. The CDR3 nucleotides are TGTGCCACCAGTGACTGGACAGGGGCGCAAGAGACCCAGTACTTC.

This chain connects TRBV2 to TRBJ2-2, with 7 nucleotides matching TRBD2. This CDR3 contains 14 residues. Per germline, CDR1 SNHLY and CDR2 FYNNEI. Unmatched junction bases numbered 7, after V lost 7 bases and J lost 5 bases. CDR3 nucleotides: TGTGCCAGCAACTTGCCGGGAGGTACCGGGGAGCTGTTTTTT. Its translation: CASNLPGGTGELFF.

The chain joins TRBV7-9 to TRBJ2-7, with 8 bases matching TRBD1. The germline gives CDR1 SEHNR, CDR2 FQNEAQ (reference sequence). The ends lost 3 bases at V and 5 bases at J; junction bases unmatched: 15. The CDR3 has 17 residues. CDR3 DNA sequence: TGTGCCAGCAGCTTGCTCAGCCTGGACAGGGTGGTTAACGAGCAGTACTTC. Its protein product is CASSLLSLDRVVNEQYF.

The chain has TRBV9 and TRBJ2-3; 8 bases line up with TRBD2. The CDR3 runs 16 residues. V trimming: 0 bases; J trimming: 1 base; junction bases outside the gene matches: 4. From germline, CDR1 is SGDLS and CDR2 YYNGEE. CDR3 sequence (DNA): TGTGCCAGCAGCGTAGGGCCAGCGGGAGGCACAGATACGCAGTATTTT. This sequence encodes CASSVGPAGGTDTQYF.

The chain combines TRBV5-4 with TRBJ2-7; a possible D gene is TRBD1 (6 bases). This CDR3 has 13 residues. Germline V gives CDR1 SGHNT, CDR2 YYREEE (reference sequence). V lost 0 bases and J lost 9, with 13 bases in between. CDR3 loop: CASSLDRVRGQYF. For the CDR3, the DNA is TGTGCCAGCAGCTTGGACAGGGTGAGAGGGCAGTACTTC.

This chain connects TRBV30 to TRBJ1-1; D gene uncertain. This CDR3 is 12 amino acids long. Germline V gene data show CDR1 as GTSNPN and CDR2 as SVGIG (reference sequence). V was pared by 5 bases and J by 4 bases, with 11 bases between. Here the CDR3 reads CAWGGRVTEAFF. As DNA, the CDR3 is TGTGCCTGGGGCGGGCGGGTCACTGAAGCTTTCTTT.

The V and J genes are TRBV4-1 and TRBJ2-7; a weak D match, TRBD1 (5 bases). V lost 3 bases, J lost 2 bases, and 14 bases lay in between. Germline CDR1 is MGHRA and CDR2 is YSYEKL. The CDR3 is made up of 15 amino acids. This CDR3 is CASSQWGVPTYEQYF. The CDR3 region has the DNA TGCGCCAGCAGCCAGTGGGGCGTACCGACCTACGAGCAGTACTTC.

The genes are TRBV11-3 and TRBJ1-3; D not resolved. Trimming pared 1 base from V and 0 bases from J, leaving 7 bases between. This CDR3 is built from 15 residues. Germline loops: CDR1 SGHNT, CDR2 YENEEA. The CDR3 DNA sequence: TGTGCCAGCAGCTTAGCTGACACCTCTGGAAACACCATATATTTT. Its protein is CASSLADTSGNTIYF. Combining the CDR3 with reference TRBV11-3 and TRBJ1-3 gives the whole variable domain EAGVVQSPRYKIIEKKQPVAFWCNPISGHNTLYWYLQNLGQGPELLIRYENEEAVDDSQLPKDRFSAERLKGVDSTLKIQPAELGDSAVYLCASSLADTSGNTIYFGEGSWLTVV.

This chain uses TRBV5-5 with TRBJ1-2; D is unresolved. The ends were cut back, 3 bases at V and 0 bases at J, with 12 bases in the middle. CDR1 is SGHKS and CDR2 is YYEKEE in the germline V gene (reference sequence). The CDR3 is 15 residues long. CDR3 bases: TGTGCCAGCAGCTACCGGGAGTCTGCTAACTATGGCTACACCTTC. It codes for CASSYRESANYGYTF.

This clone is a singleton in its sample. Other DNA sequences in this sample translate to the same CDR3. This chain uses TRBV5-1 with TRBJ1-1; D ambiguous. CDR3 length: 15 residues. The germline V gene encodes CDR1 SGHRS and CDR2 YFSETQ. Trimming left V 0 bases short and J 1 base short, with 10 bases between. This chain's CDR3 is CASSLARGRNTEAFF. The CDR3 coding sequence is TGCGCCAGCAGCTTGGCCCGGGGAAGGAACACTGAAGCTTTCTTT.

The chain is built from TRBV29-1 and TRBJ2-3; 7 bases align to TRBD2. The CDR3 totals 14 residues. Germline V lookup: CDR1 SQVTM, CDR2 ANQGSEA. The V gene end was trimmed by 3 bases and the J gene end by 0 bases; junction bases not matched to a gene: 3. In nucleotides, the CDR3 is TGCAGCGTTGAGGGAGGGTTTAGCACAGATACGCAGTATTTT. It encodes CSVEGGFSTDTQYF.

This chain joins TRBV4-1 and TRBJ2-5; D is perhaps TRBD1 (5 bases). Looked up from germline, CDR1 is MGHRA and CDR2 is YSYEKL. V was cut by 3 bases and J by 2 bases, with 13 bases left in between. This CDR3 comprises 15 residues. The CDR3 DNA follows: TGCGCCAGCAGCCAGCCCTTGACAGCGCAAGAGACCCAGTACTTC. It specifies CASSQPLTAQETQYF.

CDR3 coding DNA: TGTGCCAGCAGCCAGGCCTCGCTCAGGGGGTCTGGAAACACCATATATTTT. Translating gives CASSQASLRGSGNTIYF. The chain is built from TRBV4-2 and TRBJ1-3, with 7 bases that match TRBD1. The CDR3 length is 17 residues. The germline V gene has CDR1 LGHNA and CDR2 YNFKEQ. Trimming cost V 3 bases and J 1 base; bases outside gene matches: 9.

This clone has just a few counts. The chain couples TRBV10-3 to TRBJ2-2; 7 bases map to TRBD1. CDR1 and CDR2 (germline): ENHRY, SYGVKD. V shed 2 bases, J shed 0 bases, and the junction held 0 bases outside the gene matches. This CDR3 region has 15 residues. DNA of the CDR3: TGTGCCATCAGTGAGACAGGGGCGAACACCGGGGAGCTGTTTTTT. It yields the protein CAISETGANTGELFF.

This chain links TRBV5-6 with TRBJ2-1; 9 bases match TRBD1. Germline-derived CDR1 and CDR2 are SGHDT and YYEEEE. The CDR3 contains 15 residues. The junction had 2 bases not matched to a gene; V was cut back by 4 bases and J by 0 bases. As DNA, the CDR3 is TGTGCCAGCAGCCAGGGACAGGGCTCCTACAATGAGCAGTTCTTC. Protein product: CASSQGQGSYNEQFF.

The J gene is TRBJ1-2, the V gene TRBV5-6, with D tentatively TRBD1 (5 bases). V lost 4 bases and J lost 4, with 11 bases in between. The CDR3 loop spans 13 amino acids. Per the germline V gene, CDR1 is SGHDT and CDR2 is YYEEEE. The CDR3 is CASSTGGGYGYTF. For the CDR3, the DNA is TGTGCCAGCAGCACCGGGGGGGGCTATGGCTACACCTTC.